These 20 T cell receptor beta chains were all obtained from the same sample, sequenced in a study of blood T cell repertoires in COVID-19. Libraries were prepared by immunoSEQ multiplex PCR; TCRdb keeps only in-frame clonotypes and omits some of them. This sample yields around 240,000 clones, of which approximately 83% are seen a single time; less than 7.5% belongs to the top ten. Input material: peripheral blood. The receptors derive from a woman between 45 and 60 years old with acute or convalescent COVID-19.

The chain couples TRBV19 to TRBJ2-2; D may be TRBD2 (5 bases). The CDR3 is made up of 15 amino acids. Germline-derived CDR1 and CDR2 are LNHDA and SQIVND (reference sequence). The V end lost 3 bases, the J end lost 3 bases, and 11 bases lay between the germline ends. CDR3: CASSIGEYDTGELFF. CDR3 nucleotide sequence: TGTGCCAGTAGTATTGGGGAGTACGACACCGGGGAGCTGTTTTTT.

This clone has just a few counts. The chain combines TRBV6-1 with TRBJ2-7; 10 nucleotides match TRBD2. V lost 1 base, J lost 0 bases, and 0 bases stayed unmatched. CDR3 size: 15 residues. Germline V gene sequence: CDR1 MNHNS, CDR2 SASEGT. The CDR3 loop reads CASSEGTSGSYEQYF. CDR3 bases: TGTGCCAGCAGTGAAGGGACTAGCGGCTCCTACGAGCAGTACTTC.

The V call is TRBV6-5, the J call TRBJ2-2, with unresolved D. The V gene's germline CDR1 is MNHEY and CDR2 SVGAGI. The CDR3 runs to 13 residues. Trimming removed 5 bases from V and 6 bases from J, with 10 bases in between. The CDR3 DNA sequence: TGTGCCAGCAGTCCCTTTTCGGCCGGGGAGCTGTTTTTT. Translating gives CASSPFSAGELFF.

The rearrangement joins TRBV2 to TRBJ2-2; D might be TRBD2 (6 bases). This CDR3 spans 18 amino acids. Per germline, CDR1 SNHLY and CDR2 FYNNEI. V lost 3 bases, J lost 3 bases, and 20 bases lay in between. The CDR3 is CASSDSEQLSGHTGELFF. In DNA form, the CDR3 reads TGTGCCAGCAGTGATTCGGAACAGCTTAGCGGACACACCGGGGAGCTGTTTTTT.

The chain recombines TRBV6-1 with TRBJ2-7; possibly TRBD2 for D (5 bases). Between the trimmed V and J ends, which lost 0 bases and 7 bases, there was a span of 10 bases. Germline loops: CDR1 MNHNS, CDR2 SASEGT. The CDR3 runs to 13 residues. As DNA, the CDR3 is TGTGCCAGCAGTGAAGCAGCGGTAATTGAGCAGTACTTC. Translating it yields CASSEAAVIEQYF.

The chain combines TRBV18 with TRBJ1-2; a possible D gene is TRBD1 (6 bases). V was trimmed by 5 bases and J by 0 bases, leaving 13 bases between them. The CDR3 spans 15 residues. Germline V gene lookup returns CDR1 KGHSH and CDR2 LQKENI. The CDR3, as DNA: TGTGCCAGCTCAGATACAGGGAAAGCTAACTATGGCTACACCTTC. This codes for CASSDTGKANYGYTF.

The V and J genes are TRBV7-2 and TRBJ2-1; TRBD1 matches at 9 bases. This CDR3 contains 16 residues. V lost 1 base and J lost 4; bases outside the gene matches: 5. In germline, CDR1 is SGHTA, CDR2 FQGNSA. The CDR3 loop is CASSLGGTGSYNEQFF. In nucleotides, the CDR3 is TGTGCCAGCAGCTTAGGAGGGACAGGGTCGTACAATGAGCAGTTCTTC.

In this sample, this clone turned up a few times. The chain links TRBV19 to TRBJ2-1; 10 nucleotides agree with TRBD1. The length of the CDR3 is 14 residues. Per the germline V gene, CDR1 is LNHDA and CDR2 is SQIVND (reference sequence). Trimming at V came to 6 bases and at J to 3 bases, leaving 2 bases not matched to a gene. The CDR3 region has the DNA TGTGCCAGTAGGGGGACAGGGGACTACAATGAGCAGTTCTTC. It specifies CASRGTGDYNEQFF.

In its sample, this clone was seen once. The J gene is TRBJ2-5, the V gene TRBV15, with D unclear. Trimming pared 1 base from V and 3 bases from J, leaving 6 bases between. CDR1 and CDR2 (germline): LNHNV, YYDKDF (reference sequence). The CDR3 runs to 13 residues. Here the CDR3 DNA reads TGTGCCACCAGCAGAGGACTGGAAGAGACCCAGTACTTC. Translated, it gives CATSRGLEETQYF.

J is TRBJ2-2 and V is TRBV27; the match to TRBD2 covers 15 bases. V lost 5 bases to trimming and J lost 4 bases; unmatched junction nucleotides: 5. Germline assignment: CDR1 MNHEY and CDR2 SMNVEV (reference sequence). The CDR3 spans 17 residues. The CDR3 bases are TGTGCCAGCAGTCCCCGGACTAGCGGGAGGGCCACCGGGGAGCTGTTTTTT. This codes for CASSPRTSGRATGELFF.

The chain uses TRBV23-1 and TRBJ1-5; 8 nucleotides agree with TRBD1. TRBV23-1 is an ORF; its function is uncertain. Trimming at V came to 9 bases and at J to 6 bases, leaving 13 bases not matched to a gene. This CDR3 comprises 15 residues. The CDR3, as DNA: TGCGCCAGGTTAGGAGGACAGGGTTGGACTCAGCCCCAGCATTTT. This gives the protein CARLGGQGWTQPQHF.

This chain links TRBV28 with TRBJ2-1, with TRBD1 matching 7 bases. Germline CDR1 is MDHEN and CDR2 is SYDVKM. This CDR3 spans 14 amino acids. With V trimmed by 10 bases and J by 4 bases, 10 bases remained unmatched. CDR3 bases: TGTGCCACCAGCCCAGGGACAGTATACAATGAGCAGTTCTTC. This encodes CATSPGTVYNEQFF.

The chain is built from TRBV20-1 and TRBJ1-4, with D maybe TRBD1 (5 bases). CDR3 size: 13 residues. Germline V gene data show CDR1 as DFQATT and CDR2 as SNEGSKA (reference sequence). Trimming stripped 3 bases from V and 4 bases from J, with 9 bases between. CDR3 region: CSASGDSNEKLFF. CDR3 sequence (DNA): TGCAGTGCTAGTGGCGACAGTAATGAAAAACTGTTTTTT.

V usage is TRBV10-3 and J usage is TRBJ2-2; possibly TRBD2 for D (7 bases). The CDR3 covers 18 residues. V lost 4 bases, J lost 0 bases, and 18 bases lay in between. The V gene's germline CDR1 is ENHRY and CDR2 SYGVKD. CDR3: CAISAVPPGGANTGELFF. CDR3 DNA: TGTGCCATCAGTGCTGTCCCACCGGGGGGCGCGAACACCGGGGAGCTGTTTTTT.

CDR3 sequence (DNA): TGCGCCAGCAGCCAAGATAGGGCCAGGGTGCTCGAGCAGTACTTC. Its translation is CASSQDRARVLEQYF. This sequence joins TRBV4-3 and TRBJ2-7, with D possibly being TRBD1 (5 bases). V was pared by 0 bases and J by 6 bases, with 15 bases between. Per germline, CDR1 LGHNA and CDR2 YSLEER. The CDR3 loop spans 15 amino acids.

The chain combines TRBV19 with TRBJ2-1; 8 positions match TRBD2. The CDR3 runs to 18 residues. The V and J ends lost 3 bases and 4 bases, in that order; junction bases with no gene match: 14. CDR1 LNHDA and CDR2 SQIVND come from the germline V gene (reference sequence). CDR3 bases: TGTGCCAGTAGTATGGAGGCACCGGGACTAGTTACGTACAATGAGCAGTTCTTC. The encoded protein is CASSMEAPGLVTYNEQFF.

V and J are TRBV28 and TRBJ2-7; 10 bases match TRBD2. Looked up from germline, CDR1 is MDHEN and CDR2 is SYDVKM. The V gene end was trimmed by 3 bases and the J gene end by 3 bases; junction bases not matched to a gene: 11. The CDR3 spans 17 residues. CDR3 residues: CASSFVLAGLDNYEQYF. In nucleotides, the CDR3 is TGTGCCAGCAGTTTTGTACTAGCGGGACTAGACAACTACGAGCAGTACTTC.

The J gene is TRBJ2-6, the V gene TRBV2, with 7 bases that match TRBD1. Per germline, CDR1 SNHLY and CDR2 FYNNEI. There are 18 residues in the CDR3. After removal of 6 bases from V and 0 bases from J, the junction contained 11 bases not matched to a gene. CDR3 amino acids: CASREQGQASSGANVLTF. For the CDR3, the DNA is TGTGCCAGCAGGGAGCAAGGACAGGCGAGCTCTGGGGCCAACGTCCTGACTTTC.

The V call is TRBV11-2, the J call TRBJ2-1, with 11 bases matching TRBD2. This CDR3 has 15 residues. Germline V gene data show CDR1 as SGHAT and CDR2 as FQNNGV. The trim removed 0 bases at V and 7 bases at J, leaving 2 bases unmatched. DNA for the CDR3: TGTGCCAGCAGCTTAGATAGCGGGGGGGCAAATGAGCAGTTCTTC. Protein sequence: CASSLDSGGANEQFF.

This sequence joins TRBV7-9 and TRBJ2-5; 9 bases agree with TRBD2. Germline CDR1 SEHNR, CDR2 FQNEAQ (reference sequence). Losses at the gene ends were 5 bases for V and 5 bases for J; bases not matched to a gene: 6. The CDR3 is made up of 14 amino acids. CDR3 in DNA: TGTGCCAGCAGCCGCGGGGGGGCAAGTGAGACCCAGTACTTC. Translating gives CASSRGGASETQYF.